This TCR beta chain was recovered during a study of blood T cells in healthy people across ages. A J-beta primer mix and a sample-barcoded 5' primer were used in a second PCR of about 7 to 12 cycles. TCRdb independently ran MiXCR on the 5' RACE reads; one entry per CDR3 protein. The sample records 1.5 million to 2 million distinct CDR3 sequences, 28% being singletons. This CDR3 has 14 amino acids. V lost 5 bases and J lost 5, with 12 bases in between. The sequenced sample was blood. The rearrangement links TRBV12-3 or TRBV12-4 to TRBJ2-2, with D perhaps assigned TRBD1 or TRBD2 (5 bases each). The receptor comes from a woman in her 30s in good health. CDR3 loop: CASSPGTGTGELFF. The CDR3 DNA follows: TGTGCCAGCAGTCCGGGGACGGGGACCGGGGAGCTGTTTTTT.